This T cell receptor beta chain was captured in a study of beta chain features in type 1 diabetes. For the study at large: Age and gender were similar between patients and healthy donors, as were cell yields.

Study outcomes and limitations: PCR, the amplification step, might favor shorter templates, equally in patients and controls. When cDNA is sequenced, cells with high TCR expression could be over-represented. Shorter TCRB CDR3s, moderately but significantly so, marked every one of the four CD4+ subsets in Type 1 diabetes patients.

This clone was seen a few times. Its specificity is not known. Expressed TCRB transcripts were sequenced, since all the RNA that had been isolated was reverse transcribed. Regulatory, naive and central memory T cell samples averaged around 3.9 million reads. Repertoires were generated with immunoSEQ multiplex PCR, while TCRdb's copy carries only in-frame clones and drops some. The table lists about 160,000 clones, around 8.6% of them singletons. The CDR3 extends over 16 amino acids. Trimming took off 0 bases at V and 5 bases at J, with 17 bases between the two ends. Germline CDR1 reads SGHRS; CDR2 reads YFSETQ.

The material sequenced was central memory CD4+ T cells from blood. The chain couples TRBV5-1 to TRBJ1-1; D possibly corresponds to TRBD1 (5 bases). This clonotype originated in a woman under 30 with type 1 diabetes. CDR3 nucleotides: TGCGCCAGCAGCTTGGACGGGGCCGCGGAGGGGACTGAAGCTTTCTTT. This codes for CASSLDGAAEGTEAFF.